These 23 T cell receptor beta chains originate from one sample sequenced in a study of post-analysis software for immune sequencing data. TCR beta cDNA libraries included unique molecular identifiers. MiXCR was run by TCRdb on the PCR reads, yielding one entry per CDR3 protein. This sample has some 450,000 distinct CDR3 sequences, with under 55% found just once. These TCRs are of unknown antigen specificity. General observations from the study: Elevated frequency relative to controls characterized four to six TRBV segments in patients, TRBV5-6, TRBV5-1 and TRBV20-1 among them.

The sample taken for sequencing was blood. These receptor sequences come from a girl under 18 with multiple sclerosis.

This chain joins TRBV13 and TRBJ2-7; weak D call: TRBD2 (6 bases). The CDR3 has 14 amino acids. Germline V lookup: CDR1 PRHDT, CDR2 FYEKMQ (reference sequence). The V gene lost 2 bases and the J gene lost 0 bases, with 8 bases spanning the gap. Here the CDR3 reads CASSLIADSYEQYF. CDR3 nucleotides: TGTGCCAGCAGCTTAATAGCGGACTCCTACGAGCAGTACTTC.

This rearrangement joins TRBV5-1 to TRBJ2-3; D possibly corresponds to TRBD1 (5 bases). V was clipped by 0 bases and J by 3 bases, with 11 bases between them. This CDR3 contains 15 residues. Germline CDR1 is SGHRS and CDR2 is YFSETQ. The CDR3 DNA sequence: TGCGCCAGCAGCTTGGCGGATCAGGGAACAGATACGCAGTATTTT. It specifies CASSLADQGTDTQYF.

The chain links TRBV20-1 to TRBJ1-4; D perhaps matches TRBD1 (5 bases). V shed 5 bases and J shed 5 bases, with 12 bases lying between them. The CDR3 is 13 residues long. Germline V gene data show CDR1 as DFQATT and CDR2 as SNEGSKA (reference sequence). CDR3 in amino acids: CSAARDSNEKLFF. The CDR3 bases are TGCAGTGCTGCTCGAGACAGCAATGAAAAACTGTTTTTT.

J is TRBJ1-4 and V is TRBV2; possibly TRBD1 for D (6 bases). Germline V gene sequence: CDR1 SNHLY, CDR2 FYNNEI. This CDR3 contains 15 residues. Trimming pared 7 bases from V and 3 bases from J, leaving 15 bases between. The CDR3 DNA sequence: TGTGCCAGCATGCCCGGACAGCGCCCTAATGAAAAACTGTTTTTT. Translating gives CASMPGQRPNEKLFF.

V gene TRBV29-1 combines with J gene TRBJ1-2, with D perhaps matching TRBD1 (5 bases). Germline CDR1 and CDR2: SQVTM and ANQGSEA. V gave up 5 bases and J gave up 6 bases, with 16 bases separating them. The CDR3 runs 13 residues. CDR3 sequence: CSVRVGGENGYTF. The DNA of the CDR3 is TGCAGCGTTCGCGTGGGGGGGGAAAATGGCTACACCTTC.

This clonotype was observed a single time. This chain uses TRBV29-1 with TRBJ2-3, with 9 bases identical to TRBD2. The length of the CDR3 is 18 residues. From germline, CDR1 is SQVTM and CDR2 ANQGSEA. V lost 7 bases, J lost 2 bases, and 19 bases stayed unmatched. The CDR3 loop reads CSADNRQFLAGHTDTQYF. DNA for the CDR3: TGCAGCGCGGATAACAGACAGTTTCTAGCGGGACACACAGATACGCAGTATTTT.

The rearrangement uses TRBV9 and TRBJ2-2, with D uncertain. The CDR3 covers 12 residues. Germline V CDR1 and CDR2: SGDLS, YYNGEE. The V and J ends lost 0 bases and 7 bases respectively, with 4 bases between them. CDR3 in amino acids: CASSVGGGELFF. Here the CDR3 DNA reads TGTGCCAGCAGCGTAGGTGGCGGGGAGCTGTTTTTT. Full variable domain (missing parts from reference TRBV9 and TRBJ2-2): DSGVTQTPKHLITATGQRVTLRCSPRSGDLSVYWYQQSLDQGLQFLIQYYNGEERAKGNILERFSAQQFPDLHSELNLSSLELGDSALYFCASSVGGGELFFGEGSRLTVL.

The chain recombines TRBV27 with TRBJ2-7; TRBD2 aligns across 9 bases. The CDR3 consists of 15 residues. Germline V gene sequence: CDR1 MNHEY, CDR2 SMNVEV (reference sequence). Losses at the gene ends were 2 bases for V and 7 bases for J; bases not matched to a gene: 9. The CDR3 bases are TGTGCCAGCAGTTTAGGGGCTAGCGGGGACTATGAGCAGTACTTC. Translated, it gives CASSLGASGDYEQYF.

This chain links TRBV12-5 with TRBJ2-1; maybe TRBD1 (6 bases). Trimming left V 4 bases short and J 8 bases short, with 21 bases between. The CDR3 is made up of 16 amino acids. Germline loops: CDR1 LGHNT, CDR2 FRNRAP. The CDR3 reads CASGSQLGWGPHEQFF. The DNA of the CDR3 is TGTGCTAGTGGTTCGCAACTGGGCTGGGGGCCCCATGAGCAGTTCTTC.

The rearrangement uses TRBV6-5 and TRBJ2-7; D is ambiguous. The DNA matches TRBJ2-5 better at its end, which makes the J call doubtful. Germline V gene data show CDR1 as MNHEY and CDR2 as SVGAGI. This CDR3 has 11 amino acids. As DNA, the CDR3 is TGTGCCAGCAGCACGGATGGGACCCAGTACTTC. Its translation is CASSTDGTQYF.

In its sample, this clonotype was seen once. The chain joins TRBV20-1 to TRBJ2-1; the D gene is possibly TRBD2 (5 bases). Trimming left V 5 bases short and J 8 bases short, with 7 bases between. The V gene's germline CDR1 is DFQATT and CDR2 SNEGSKA (reference sequence). The CDR3 has 10 residues. CDR3 protein: CSAERDEQFF. CDR3 nucleotides: TGCAGTGCTGAGAGGGATGAGCAGTTCTTC.

The chain is built from TRBV6-4 and TRBJ2-1; possibly TRBD1 or TRBD2 for D (5 bases each). Germline V lookup: CDR1 MRHNA, CDR2 SNTAGT. The CDR3 spans 15 residues. Trimming cost V 3 bases and J 3 bases, with 12 bases left between them. This CDR3 reads CASSEGDGSYNEQFF. In DNA form, the CDR3 reads TGTGCCAGCAGTGAAGGGGACGGAAGCTACAATGAGCAGTTCTTC.

This clonotype was observed a few times. A much larger clonotype is one base distant, so this may be a read error. This sequence joins TRBV20-1 and TRBJ2-1, with a tentative D call TRBD2 (6 bases). Per the germline V gene, CDR1 is DFQATT and CDR2 is SNEGSKA (reference sequence). V was pared by 1 base and J by 10 bases, with 17 bases between. The CDR3 extends over 14 amino acids. The CDR3 here is CSARGGTPNEEQFF. DNA of the CDR3: TGCAGTGCTAGAGGCGGGACTCCCAATGAGGAGCAGTTCTTC.

This clonotype was picked up a small number of times. The chain is built from TRBV7-9 and TRBJ2-1; TRBD2 agrees at 7 bases. The CDR3 extends over 16 amino acids. Per the germline V gene, CDR1 is SEHNR and CDR2 is FQNEAQ (reference sequence). The junction had 11 bases not matched to a gene; V was cut back by 5 bases and J by 4 bases. CDR3 coding DNA: TGTGCCAGCAGCACTGGGCCGCTAGCGGTATACAATGAGCAGTTCTTC. It specifies CASSTGPLAVYNEQFF.

This chain connects TRBV9 to TRBJ1-2, with D unresolved. The germline gives CDR1 SGDLS, CDR2 YYNGEE. This CDR3 contains 13 residues. Trimming left V 3 bases short and J 2 bases short, with 8 bases between. CDR3 coding DNA: TGTGCCAGCAGCGCTCCAGGAAACTATGGCTACACCTTC. Translation gives CASSAPGNYGYTF. Filled out from reference TRBV9 and TRBJ1-2, the complete variable domain reads DSGVTQTPKHLITATGQRVTLRCSPRSGDLSVYWYQQSLDQGLQFLIQYYNGEERAKGNILERFSAQQFPDLHSELNLSSLELGDSALYFCASSAPGNYGYTFGSGTRLTVV.

This rearrangement joins TRBV27 to TRBJ1-1; tentative D call: TRBD1 (6 bases). The CDR3 spans 14 residues. Trimming removed 5 bases at V and 8 bases at J, with 18 bases between. In germline, CDR1 is MNHEY, CDR2 SMNVEV (reference sequence). The CDR3 reads CASSPDRTRSEAFF. CDR3 DNA sequence: TGTGCCAGCAGTCCCGACAGGACTCGTTCGGAAGCTTTCTTT.

The chain recombines TRBV29-1 with TRBJ1-4, with D hard to call. The CDR3 totals 10 residues. The germline V gene encodes CDR1 SQVTM and CDR2 ANQGSEA. V shed 7 bases and J shed 6 bases, with 6 bases lying between them. CDR3 residues: CSGTDEKLFF. The CDR3 DNA reads as TGCAGCGGAACAGATGAAAAACTGTTTTTT. Combining the CDR3 with reference TRBV29-1 and TRBJ1-4 gives the whole variable domain SAVISQKPSRDICQRGTSLTIQCQVDSQVTMMFWYRQQPGQSLTLIATANQGSEATYESGFVIDKFPISRPNLTFSTLTVSNMSPEDSSIYLCSGTDEKLFFGSGTQLSVL.

This clonotype was recorded once. One end of the junction does not line up with germline, which may come from a read error. The chain links TRBV7-8 to TRBJ2-1, with D perhaps TRBD1 (7 bases). This CDR3 has 16 residues. Germline V gene sequence: CDR1 SGHVS, CDR2 FQNEAQ. This chain's CDR3 is CASSSGGPSSYNGQFF. The CDR3 DNA sequence: TGTGCCAGCAGCTCAGGGGGGCCCAGCTCCTACAATGGGCAGTTCTTC.

The V call is TRBV5-4, the J call TRBJ1-1; D unresolved. The CDR3 is 15 amino acids. Trimming stripped 4 bases from V and 1 base from J, with 14 bases between. The germline V gene has CDR1 SGHNT and CDR2 YYREEE (reference sequence). DNA for the CDR3: TGTGCCAGCAGCCCCTGGAAGACCGGGAACACTGAAGCTTTCTTT. Translating it yields CASSPWKTGNTEAFF.

The chain joins TRBV20-1 to TRBJ2-4, with 10 bases that match TRBD2. The tail of the sequence fits TRBJ2-7 better, so the J call may be wrong. The germline gives CDR1 DFQATT, CDR2 SNEGSKA (reference sequence). The CDR3 extends over 14 amino acids. CDR3 sequence reads: CSARGLAGEREQYF. The CDR3 DNA reads TGCAGTGCTAGAGGACTAGCGGGCGAGCGCGAGCAGTACTTC.

This clonotype was observed a few times. The chain has TRBV7-2 and TRBJ1-1; D is unresolved. The V end lost 2 bases, the J end lost 2 bases, and 12 bases lay between the germline ends. Germline-derived CDR1 and CDR2 are SGHTA and FQGNSA. There are 15 residues in the CDR3. CDR3 protein: CASSLRKKGNTEAFF. The CDR3 DNA reads as TGTGCCAGCAGCTTAAGGAAGAAGGGAAACACTGAAGCTTTCTTT.

This sequence joins TRBV20-1 and TRBJ1-1, with D possibly TRBD1 on 6 matching bases. There are 14 residues in the CDR3. V gave up 4 bases and J gave up 0 bases, with 12 bases separating them. Looked up from germline, CDR1 is DFQATT and CDR2 is SNEGSKA (reference sequence). This chain's CDR3 is CSATPGAVNTEAFF. In DNA form, the CDR3 reads TGCAGTGCTACCCCGGGGGCCGTGAACACTGAAGCTTTCTTT.

This clonotype showed up just a few times. This chain connects TRBV27 to TRBJ2-5, with D possibly being TRBD1 or TRBD2 (5 bases each). The V end was cut by 8 bases, the J end by 0 bases, with 25 bases between. This CDR3 has 18 amino acids. Germline CDR1 is MNHEY and CDR2 is SMNVEV (reference sequence). CDR3 region: CASALTGNRQGYQETQYF. Written as DNA, the CDR3 is TGTGCCAGCGCTCTTACCGGGAATCGGCAGGGATACCAAGAGACCCAGTACTTC.